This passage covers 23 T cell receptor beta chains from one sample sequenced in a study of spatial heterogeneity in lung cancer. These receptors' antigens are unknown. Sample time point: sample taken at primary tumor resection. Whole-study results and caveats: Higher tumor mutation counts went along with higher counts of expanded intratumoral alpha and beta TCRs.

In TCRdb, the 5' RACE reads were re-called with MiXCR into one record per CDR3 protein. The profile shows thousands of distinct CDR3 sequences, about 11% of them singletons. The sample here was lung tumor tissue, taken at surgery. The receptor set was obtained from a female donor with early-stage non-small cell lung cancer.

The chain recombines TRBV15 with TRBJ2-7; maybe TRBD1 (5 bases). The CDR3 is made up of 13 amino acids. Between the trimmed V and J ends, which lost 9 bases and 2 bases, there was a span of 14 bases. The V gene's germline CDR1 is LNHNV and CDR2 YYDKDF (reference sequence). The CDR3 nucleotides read TGTGCCACTCGAGAAACAGGAGCCTACGAGCAGTACTTC. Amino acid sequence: CATRETGAYEQYF. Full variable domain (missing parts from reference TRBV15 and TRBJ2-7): DAMVIQNPRYQVTQFGKPVTLSCSQTLNHNVMYWYQQKSSQAPKLLFHYYDKDFNNEADTPDNFQSRRPNTSFCFLDIRSPGLGDTAMYLCATRETGAYEQYFGPGTRLTVT.

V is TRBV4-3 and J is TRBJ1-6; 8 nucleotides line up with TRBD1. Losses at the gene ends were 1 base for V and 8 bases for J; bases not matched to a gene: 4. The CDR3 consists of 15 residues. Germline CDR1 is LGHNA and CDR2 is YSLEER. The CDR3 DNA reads TGCGCCAGCAGCCAAGGGACAGGGTTTGATTCACCCCTCCACTTT. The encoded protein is CASSQGTGFDSPLHF.

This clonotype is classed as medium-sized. DNA of the CDR3: TGTGCCAGTCTACCCTACCCTTTTCTAGCCCCGACGCAGTATTTT. It translates to CASLPYPFLAPTQYF. V is TRBV6-2 or TRBV6-3 and J is TRBJ2-3, with a tentative D call TRBD2 (5 bases). V was clipped by 9 bases and J by 9 bases, with 25 bases between them. This CDR3 has 15 amino acids. CDR1 and CDR2 from the germline V gene are MNHEY and SVGEGT.

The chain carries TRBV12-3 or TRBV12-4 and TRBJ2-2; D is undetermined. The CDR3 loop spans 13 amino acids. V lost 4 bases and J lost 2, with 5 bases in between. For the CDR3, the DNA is TGTGCCAGCAGTTCCCATAACACCGGGGAGCTGTTTTTT. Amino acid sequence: CASSSHNTGELFF.

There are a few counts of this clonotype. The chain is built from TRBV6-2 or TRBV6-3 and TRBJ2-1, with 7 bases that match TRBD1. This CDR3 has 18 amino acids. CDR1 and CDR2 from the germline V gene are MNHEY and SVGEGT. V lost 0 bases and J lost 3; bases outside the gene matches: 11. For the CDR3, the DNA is TGTGCCAGCAGTTACTCGGCCGACAGGGATTGGGACTACAATGAGCAGTTCTTC. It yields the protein CASSYSADRDWDYNEQFF.

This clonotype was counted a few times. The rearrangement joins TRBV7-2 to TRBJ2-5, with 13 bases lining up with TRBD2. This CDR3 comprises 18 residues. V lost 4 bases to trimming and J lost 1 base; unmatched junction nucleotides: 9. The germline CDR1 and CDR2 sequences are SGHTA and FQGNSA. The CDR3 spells CASSWPPGTSGIQETQYF. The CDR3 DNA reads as TGTGCCAGCAGCTGGCCTCCCGGGACTAGCGGGATCCAAGAGACCCAGTACTTC.

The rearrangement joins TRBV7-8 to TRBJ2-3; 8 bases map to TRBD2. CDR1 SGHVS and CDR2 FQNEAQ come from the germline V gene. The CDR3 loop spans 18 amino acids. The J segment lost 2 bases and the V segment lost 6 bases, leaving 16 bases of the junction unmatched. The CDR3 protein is CASRELSGAAGDTDTQYF. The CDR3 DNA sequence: TGTGCCAGCAGAGAGCTTAGTGGAGCAGCGGGGGACACAGATACGCAGTATTTT.

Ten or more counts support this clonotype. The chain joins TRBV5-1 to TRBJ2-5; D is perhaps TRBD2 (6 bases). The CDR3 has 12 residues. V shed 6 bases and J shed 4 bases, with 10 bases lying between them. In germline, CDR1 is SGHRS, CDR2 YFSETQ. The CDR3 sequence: CASKEGSETQYF. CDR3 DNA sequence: TGCGCCAGCAAGGAGGGATCAGAGACCCAGTACTTC.

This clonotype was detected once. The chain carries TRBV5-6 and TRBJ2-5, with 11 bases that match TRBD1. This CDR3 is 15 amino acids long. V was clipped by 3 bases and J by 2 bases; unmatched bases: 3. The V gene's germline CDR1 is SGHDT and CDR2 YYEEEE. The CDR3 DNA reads TGTGCCAGCAGCTCCAGGGACAGGGGGCAAGAGACCCAGTACTTC. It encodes CASSSRDRGQETQYF.

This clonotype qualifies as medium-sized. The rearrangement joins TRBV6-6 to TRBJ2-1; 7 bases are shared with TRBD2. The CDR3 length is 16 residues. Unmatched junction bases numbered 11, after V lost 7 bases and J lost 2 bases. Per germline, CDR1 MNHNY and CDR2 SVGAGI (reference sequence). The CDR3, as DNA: TGTGCCAGCACCCCCGGGAGGAGAGGGACCTACAATGAGCAGTTCTTC. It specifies CASTPGRRGTYNEQFF.

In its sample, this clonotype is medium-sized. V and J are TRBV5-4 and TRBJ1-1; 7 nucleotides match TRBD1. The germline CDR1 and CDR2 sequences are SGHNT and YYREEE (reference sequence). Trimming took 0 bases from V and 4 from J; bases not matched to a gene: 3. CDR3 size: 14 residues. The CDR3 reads CASSLGQGVTEAFF. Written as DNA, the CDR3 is TGTGCCAGCAGCTTGGGACAGGGAGTCACTGAAGCTTTCTTT.

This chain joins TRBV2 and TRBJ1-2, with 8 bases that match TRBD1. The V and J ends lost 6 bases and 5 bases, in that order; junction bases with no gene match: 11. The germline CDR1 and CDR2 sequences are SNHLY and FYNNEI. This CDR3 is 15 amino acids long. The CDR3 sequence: CASSYGNRGSYGYTF. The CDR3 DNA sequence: TGTGCCAGCAGCTATGGGAACAGGGGGTCTTATGGCTACACCTTC.

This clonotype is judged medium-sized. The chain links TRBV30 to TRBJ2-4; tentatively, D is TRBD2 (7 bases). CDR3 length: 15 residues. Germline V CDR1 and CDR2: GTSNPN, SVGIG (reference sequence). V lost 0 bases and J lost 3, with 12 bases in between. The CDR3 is CAWSVRGARKNIQYF. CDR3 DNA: TGTGCCTGGAGTGTACGGGGGGCCCGCAAAAACATTCAGTACTTC.

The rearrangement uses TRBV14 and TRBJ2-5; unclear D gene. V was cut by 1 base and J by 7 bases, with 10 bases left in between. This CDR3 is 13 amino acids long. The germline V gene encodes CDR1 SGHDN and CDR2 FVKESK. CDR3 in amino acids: CASSQGKGATQYF. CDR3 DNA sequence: TGTGCCAGCAGCCAAGGGAAGGGTGCGACCCAGTACTTC.

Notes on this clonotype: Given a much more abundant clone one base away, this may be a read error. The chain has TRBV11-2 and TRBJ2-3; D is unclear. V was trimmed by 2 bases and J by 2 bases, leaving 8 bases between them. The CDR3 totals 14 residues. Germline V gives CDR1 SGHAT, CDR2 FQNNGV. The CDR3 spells CASSLTTHTDTQYF. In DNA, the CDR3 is TGTGCCAGCAGCTTAACAACCCACACAGATACGCAGTATTTT.

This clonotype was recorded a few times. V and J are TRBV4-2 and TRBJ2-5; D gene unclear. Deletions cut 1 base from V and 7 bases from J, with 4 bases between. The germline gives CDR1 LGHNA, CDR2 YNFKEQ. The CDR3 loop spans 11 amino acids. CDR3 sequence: CASSQVGTQYF. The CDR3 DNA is TGTGCCAGCAGCCAAGTTGGGACCCAGTACTTC.

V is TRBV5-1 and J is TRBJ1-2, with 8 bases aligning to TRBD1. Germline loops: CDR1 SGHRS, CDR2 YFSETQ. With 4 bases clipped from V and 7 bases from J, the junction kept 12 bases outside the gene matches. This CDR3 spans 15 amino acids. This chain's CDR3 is CASSPNLRGQGGYTF. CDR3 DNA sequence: TGCGCCAGCAGCCCCAATCTCAGGGGGCAGGGTGGCTACACCTTC.

The CDR3 loop reads CASSPPGQRNHTF. The CDR3 nucleotides are TGTGCCAGCAGCCCACCGGGACAGAGAAATCACACCTTC. This sequence joins TRBV3-1 and TRBJ1-2; 7 bases are a match to TRBD1. The CDR3 consists of 13 residues. Trimming cost V 4 bases and J 12 bases; bases outside gene matches: 11. Germline assignment: CDR1 LGHDT and CDR2 YNNKEL (reference sequence).

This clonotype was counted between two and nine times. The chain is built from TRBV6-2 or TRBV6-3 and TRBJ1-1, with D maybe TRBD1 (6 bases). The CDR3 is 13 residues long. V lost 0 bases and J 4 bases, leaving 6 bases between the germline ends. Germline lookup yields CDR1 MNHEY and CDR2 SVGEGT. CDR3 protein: CASSYSTGTEAFF. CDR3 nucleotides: TGTGCCAGCAGTTACTCGACAGGCACTGAAGCTTTCTTT.

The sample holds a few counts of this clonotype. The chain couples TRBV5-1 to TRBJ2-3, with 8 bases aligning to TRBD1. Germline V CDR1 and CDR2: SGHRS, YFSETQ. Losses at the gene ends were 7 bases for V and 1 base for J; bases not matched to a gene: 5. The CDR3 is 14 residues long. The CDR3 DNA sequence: TGCGCCAGCTTGTCGACAGGGGGCACAGATACGCAGTATTTT. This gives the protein CASLSTGGTDTQYF.

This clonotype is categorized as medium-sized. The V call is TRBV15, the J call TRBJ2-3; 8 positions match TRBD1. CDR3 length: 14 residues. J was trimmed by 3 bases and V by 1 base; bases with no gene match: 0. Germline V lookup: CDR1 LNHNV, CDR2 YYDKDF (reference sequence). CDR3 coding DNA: TGTGCCACCAGCAGAGGACAGGGGACAGATACGCAGTATTTT. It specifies CATSRGQGTDTQYF.

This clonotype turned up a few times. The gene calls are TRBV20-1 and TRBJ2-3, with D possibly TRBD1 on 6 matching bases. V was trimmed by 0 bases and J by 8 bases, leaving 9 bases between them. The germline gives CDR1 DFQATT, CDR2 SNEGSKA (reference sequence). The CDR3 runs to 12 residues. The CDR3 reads CSARDWGRTQYF. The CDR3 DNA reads TGCAGTGCTAGAGATTGGGGGCGTACGCAGTATTTT.

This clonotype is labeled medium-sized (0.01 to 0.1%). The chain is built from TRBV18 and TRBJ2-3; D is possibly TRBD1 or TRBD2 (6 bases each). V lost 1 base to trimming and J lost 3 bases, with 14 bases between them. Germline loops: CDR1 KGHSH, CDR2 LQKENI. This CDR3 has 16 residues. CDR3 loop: CASSPLAGGRTDTQYF. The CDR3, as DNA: TGTGCCAGCTCACCACTTGCCGGGGGCCGGACAGATACGCAGTATTTT.